This T cell receptor (beta chain) was identified during a study of radiotherapy plus CTLA-4 blockade in lung cancer. This CDR3 comprises 14 residues. Looked up from germline, CDR1 is SNHLY and CDR2 is FYNNEI. V dropped 6 bases and J dropped 1 base, with 10 bases sitting between them. Chemo-refractory metastatic non-small-cell lung cancer patients received focal radiation with ipilimumab CTLA-4 blockade. The data were produced by immunoSEQ multiplex PCR, yet TCRdb's version contains in-frame clones alone and is incomplete. The table lists over 35,000 clones, 70% to 80% of them singletons, with approximately 2.4% in the top ten.

Sequenced here: peripheral blood, sampled from a patient treated with radiotherapy plus ipilimumab. The chain links TRBV2 to TRBJ1-5; D is ambiguous. The source of this sequence is a human donor with non-small cell lung cancer whose response to radiotherapy plus ipilimumab could not be evaluated. In nucleotides, the CDR3 is TGTGCCAGCAGCGACCCGAGGAGCAATCAGCCCCAGCATTTT. This translates into CASSDPRSNQPQHF. Using reference TRBV2 and TRBJ1-5 for the parts outside the CDR3, the full variable domain is EPEVTQTPSHQVTQMGQEVILRCVPISNHLYFYWYRQILGQKVEFLVSFYNNEISEKSEIFDDQFSVERPDGSNFTLKIRSTKLEDSAMYFCASSDPRSNQPQHFGDGTRLSIL.